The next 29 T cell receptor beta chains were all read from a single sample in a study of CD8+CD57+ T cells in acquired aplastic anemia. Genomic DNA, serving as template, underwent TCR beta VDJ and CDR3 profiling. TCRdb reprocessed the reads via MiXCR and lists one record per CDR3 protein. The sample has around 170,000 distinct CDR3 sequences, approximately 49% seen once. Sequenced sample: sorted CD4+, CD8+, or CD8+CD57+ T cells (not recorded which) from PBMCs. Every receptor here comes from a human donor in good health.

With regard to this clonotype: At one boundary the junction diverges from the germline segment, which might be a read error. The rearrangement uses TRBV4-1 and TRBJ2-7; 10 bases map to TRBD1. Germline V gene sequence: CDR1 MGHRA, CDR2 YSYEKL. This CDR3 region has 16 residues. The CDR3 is CAGSPSPGQGSYEQYF. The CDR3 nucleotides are TGCGCCGGCAGCCCGTCCCCGGGACAGGGGAGCTACGAGCAGTACTTC.

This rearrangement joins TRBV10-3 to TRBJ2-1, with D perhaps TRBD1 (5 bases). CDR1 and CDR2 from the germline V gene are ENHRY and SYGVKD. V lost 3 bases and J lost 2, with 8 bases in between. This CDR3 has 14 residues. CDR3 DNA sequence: TGTGCCATCAGTGACGCAGGGACCTACAATGAGCAGTTCTTC. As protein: CAISDAGTYNEQFF.

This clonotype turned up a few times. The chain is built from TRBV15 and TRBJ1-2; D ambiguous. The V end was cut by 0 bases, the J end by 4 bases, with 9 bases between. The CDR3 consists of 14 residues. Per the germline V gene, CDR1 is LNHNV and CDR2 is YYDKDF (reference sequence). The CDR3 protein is CATSRDGRTYGYTF. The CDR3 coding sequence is TGTGCCACCAGCAGAGATGGCAGAACCTATGGCTACACCTTC.

CDR3 sequence reads: CATGTGGYEQYF. CDR3 bases: TGTGCCACCGGGACAGGGGGCTACGAGCAGTACTTC. The chain links TRBV24-1 to TRBJ2-7, with TRBD1 identical over 11 bases. V shed 9 bases, J shed 3 bases, and the junction held 0 bases outside the gene matches. Germline lookup yields CDR1 KGHDR and CDR2 SFDVKD. CDR3 length: 12 amino acids.

CDR3 amino acids: CASSKGIQGGTQYF. In nucleotides, the CDR3 is TGTGCCAGTAGTAAAGGGATACAGGGTGGTACGCAGTATTTT. The rearrangement links TRBV19 to TRBJ2-3, with a weak D call TRBD1 (6 bases). The CDR3 spans 14 residues. V lost 4 bases to trimming and J lost 8 bases, with 16 bases between them. The germline V gene has CDR1 LNHDA and CDR2 SQIVND (reference sequence).

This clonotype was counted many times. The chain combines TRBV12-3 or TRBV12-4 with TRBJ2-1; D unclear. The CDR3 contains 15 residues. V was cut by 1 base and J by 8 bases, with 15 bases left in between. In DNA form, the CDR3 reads TGTGCCAGCAGTTTAGAGCCTCCGACAAGGGATGAGCAGTTCTTC. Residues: CASSLEPPTRDEQFF.

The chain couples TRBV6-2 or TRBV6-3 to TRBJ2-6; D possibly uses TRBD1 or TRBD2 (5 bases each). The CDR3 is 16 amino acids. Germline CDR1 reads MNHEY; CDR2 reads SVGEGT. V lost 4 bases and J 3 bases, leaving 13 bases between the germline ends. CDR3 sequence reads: CASSLIRDGGANVLTF. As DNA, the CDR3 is TGTGCCAGCAGTTTGATCCGGGACGGTGGGGCCAACGTCCTGACTTTC.

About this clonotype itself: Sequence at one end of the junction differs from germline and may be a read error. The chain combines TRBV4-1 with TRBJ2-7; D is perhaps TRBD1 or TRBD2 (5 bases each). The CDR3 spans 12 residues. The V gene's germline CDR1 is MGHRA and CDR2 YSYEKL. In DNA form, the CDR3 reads TGCGCCAGCAGCCGCCCAGGGAGTGATCCTGTCTTC. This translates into CASSRPGSDPVF.

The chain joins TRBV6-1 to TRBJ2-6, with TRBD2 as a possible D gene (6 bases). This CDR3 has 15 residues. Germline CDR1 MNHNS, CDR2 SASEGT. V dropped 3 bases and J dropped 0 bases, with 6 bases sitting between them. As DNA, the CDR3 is TGTGCCAGCAGTGAGGGGGGCTCTGGGGCCAACGTCCTGACTTTC. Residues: CASSEGGSGANVLTF.

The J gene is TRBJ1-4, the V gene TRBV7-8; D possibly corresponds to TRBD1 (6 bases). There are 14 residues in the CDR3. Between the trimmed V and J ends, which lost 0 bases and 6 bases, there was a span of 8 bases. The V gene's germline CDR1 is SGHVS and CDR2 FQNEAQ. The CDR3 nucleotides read TGTGCCAGCAGCTTAGCGGACAGAGATGAAAAACTGTTTTTT. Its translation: CASSLADRDEKLFF.

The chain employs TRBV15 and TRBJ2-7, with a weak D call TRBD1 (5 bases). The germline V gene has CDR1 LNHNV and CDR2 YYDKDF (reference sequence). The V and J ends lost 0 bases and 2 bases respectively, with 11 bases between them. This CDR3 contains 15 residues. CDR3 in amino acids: CATSREGVEAYEQYF. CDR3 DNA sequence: TGTGCCACCAGCAGAGAAGGGGTCGAAGCCTACGAGCAGTACTTC.

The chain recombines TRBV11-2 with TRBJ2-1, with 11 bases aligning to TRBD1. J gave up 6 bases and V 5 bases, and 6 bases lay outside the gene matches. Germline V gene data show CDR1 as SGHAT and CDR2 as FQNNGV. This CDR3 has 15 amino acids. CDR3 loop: CASSLGQGVFNEQFF. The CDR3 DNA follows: TGTGCCAGCAGCCTGGGACAGGGGGTCTTCAATGAGCAGTTCTTC.

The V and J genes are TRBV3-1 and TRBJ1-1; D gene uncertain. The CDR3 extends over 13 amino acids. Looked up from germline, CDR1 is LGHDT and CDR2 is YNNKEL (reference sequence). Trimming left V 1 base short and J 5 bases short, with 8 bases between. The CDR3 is CASSQVAGTEAFF. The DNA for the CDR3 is TGTGCCAGCAGCCAAGTTGCGGGTACTGAAGCTTTCTTT.

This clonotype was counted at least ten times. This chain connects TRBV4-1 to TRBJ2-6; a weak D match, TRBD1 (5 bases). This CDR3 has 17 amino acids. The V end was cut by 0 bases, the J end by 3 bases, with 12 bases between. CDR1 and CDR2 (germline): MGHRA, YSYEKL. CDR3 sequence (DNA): TGCGCCAGCAGCCAAGATCAAGCAGGGCTTGGGGCCAACGTCCTGACTTTC. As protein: CASSQDQAGLGANVLTF.

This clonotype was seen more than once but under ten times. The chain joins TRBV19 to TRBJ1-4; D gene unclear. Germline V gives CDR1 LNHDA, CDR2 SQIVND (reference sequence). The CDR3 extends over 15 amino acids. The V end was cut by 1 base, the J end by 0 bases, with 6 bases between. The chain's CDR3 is CASSIVGATNEKLFF. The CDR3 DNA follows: TGTGCCAGTAGTATAGTCGGCGCAACTAATGAAAAACTGTTTTTT.

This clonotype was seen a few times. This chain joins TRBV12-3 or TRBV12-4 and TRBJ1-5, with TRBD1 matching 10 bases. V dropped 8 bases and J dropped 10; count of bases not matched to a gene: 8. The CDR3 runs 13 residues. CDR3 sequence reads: CASGRQGASPQHF. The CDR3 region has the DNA TGTGCCAGCGGCCGACAGGGGGCTTCACCCCAGCATTTT.

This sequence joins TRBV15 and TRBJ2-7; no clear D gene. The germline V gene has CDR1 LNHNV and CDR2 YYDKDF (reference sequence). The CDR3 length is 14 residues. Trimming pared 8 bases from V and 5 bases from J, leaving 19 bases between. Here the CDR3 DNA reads TGTGCCACCGGGTCGGGTAGGCAACTTAACGAGCAGTACTTC. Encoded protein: CATGSGRQLNEQYF.

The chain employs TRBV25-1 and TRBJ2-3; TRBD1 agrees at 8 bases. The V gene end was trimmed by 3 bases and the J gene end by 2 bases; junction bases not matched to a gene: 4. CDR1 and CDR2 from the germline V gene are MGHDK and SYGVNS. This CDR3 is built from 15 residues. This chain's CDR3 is CASSDPGQDTDTQYF. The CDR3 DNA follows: TGTGCCAGCAGTGACCCGGGACAGGACACAGATACGCAGTATTTT.

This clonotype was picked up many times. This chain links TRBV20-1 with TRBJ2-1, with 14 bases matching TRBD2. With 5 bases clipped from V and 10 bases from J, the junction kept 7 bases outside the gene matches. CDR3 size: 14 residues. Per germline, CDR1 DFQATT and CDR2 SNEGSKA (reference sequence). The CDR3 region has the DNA TGCAGTGCTCGGACTAGCGGGAGGTTATTGGAGCAGTTCTTC. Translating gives CSARTSGRLLEQFF.

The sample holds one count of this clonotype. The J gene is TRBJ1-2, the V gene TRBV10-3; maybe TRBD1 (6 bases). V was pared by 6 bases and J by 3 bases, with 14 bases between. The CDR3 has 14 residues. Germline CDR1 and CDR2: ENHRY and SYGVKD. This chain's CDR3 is CAISRSGGHYGYTF. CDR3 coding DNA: TGTGCCATCAGCCGCTCGGGGGGGCACTATGGCTACACCTTC.

In DNA form, the CDR3 reads TGTGCCAGTAGTTCCTTAGGGTCAACTAATGAAAAACTGTTTTTT. Amino acid sequence: CASSSLGSTNEKLFF. V and J are TRBV19 and TRBJ1-4; D unclear. Trimming removed 5 bases from V and 0 bases from J, with 10 bases in between. Germline-derived CDR1 and CDR2 are LNHDA and SQIVND (reference sequence). The CDR3 length is 15 residues.

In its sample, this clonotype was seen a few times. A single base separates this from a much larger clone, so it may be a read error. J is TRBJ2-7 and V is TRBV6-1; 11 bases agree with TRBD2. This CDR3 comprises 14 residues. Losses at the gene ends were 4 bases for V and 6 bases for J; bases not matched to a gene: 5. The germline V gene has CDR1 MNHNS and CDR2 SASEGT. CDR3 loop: CASSASGRPSEQYF. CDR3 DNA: TGTGCCAGCAGTGCTAGCGGGAGGCCCAGCGAGCAGTACTTC.

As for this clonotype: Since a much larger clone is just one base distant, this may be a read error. For the CDR3, the DNA is TGTGCCAGCGGAAGGGGGACAGGGCATCCAAATGGAAAACTGTTTTTT. Translation gives CASGRGTGHPNGKLFF. This sequence joins TRBV9 and TRBJ1-4, with TRBD1 identical over 9 bases. Germline CDR1 and CDR2: SGDLS and YYNGEE. The CDR3 has 16 residues.

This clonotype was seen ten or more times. This CDR3 is CASSPGHRDPYEQYF. CDR3 nucleotides: TGCGCCAGCAGCCCGGGACACCGTGATCCCTACGAGCAGTACTTC. The chain links TRBV5-1 to TRBJ2-7; D is possibly TRBD1 (6 bases). The CDR3 covers 15 residues. CDR1 and CDR2 from the germline V gene are SGHRS and YFSETQ. The germline V and J ends were trimmed by 4 bases and 2 bases, with 16 bases remaining between them.

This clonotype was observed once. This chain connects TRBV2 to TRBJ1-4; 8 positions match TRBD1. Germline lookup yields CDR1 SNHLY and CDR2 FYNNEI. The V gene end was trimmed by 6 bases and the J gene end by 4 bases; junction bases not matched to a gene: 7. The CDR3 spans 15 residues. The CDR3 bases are TGTGCCAGCAGGCGGATGGACAGGGTTAATGAAAAACTGTTTTTT. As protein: CASRRMDRVNEKLFF. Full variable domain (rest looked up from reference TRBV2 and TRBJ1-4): EPEVTQTPSHQVTQMGQEVILRCVPISNHLYFYWYRQILGQKVEFLVSFYNNEISEKSEIFDDQFSVERPDGSNFTLKIRSTKLEDSAMYFCASRRMDRVNEKLFFGSGTQLSVL.

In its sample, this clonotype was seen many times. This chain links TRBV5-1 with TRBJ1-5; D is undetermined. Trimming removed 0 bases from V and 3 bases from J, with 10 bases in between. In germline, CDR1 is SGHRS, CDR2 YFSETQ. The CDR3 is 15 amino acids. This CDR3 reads CASSLGPETNQPQHF. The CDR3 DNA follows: TGCGCCAGCAGCTTGGGACCGGAGACCAATCAGCCCCAGCATTTT.

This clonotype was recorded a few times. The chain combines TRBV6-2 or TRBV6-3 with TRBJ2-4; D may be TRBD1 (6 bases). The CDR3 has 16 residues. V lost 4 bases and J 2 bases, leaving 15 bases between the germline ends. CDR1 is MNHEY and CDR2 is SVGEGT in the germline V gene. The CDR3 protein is CASSSRGSGTKNIQYF. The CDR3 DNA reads TGTGCCAGCAGTTCCAGGGGCTCGGGGACCAAAAACATTCAGTACTTC.

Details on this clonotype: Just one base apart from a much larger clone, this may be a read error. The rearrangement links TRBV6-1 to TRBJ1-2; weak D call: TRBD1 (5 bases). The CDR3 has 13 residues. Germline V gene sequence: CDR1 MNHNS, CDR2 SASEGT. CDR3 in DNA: TGTGCCAGCAGTGCGGGACCGCCTGATGGCTACAGCTTC. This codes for CASSAGPPDGYSF.

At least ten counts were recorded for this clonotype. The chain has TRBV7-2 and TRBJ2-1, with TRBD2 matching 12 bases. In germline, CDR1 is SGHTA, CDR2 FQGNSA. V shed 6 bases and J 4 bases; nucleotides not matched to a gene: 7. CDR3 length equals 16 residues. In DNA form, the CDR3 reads TGTGCCAGCAGTCGACTAGCGGGAGTTCCTTACAATGAGCAGTTCTTC. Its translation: CASSRLAGVPYNEQFF.